This TCR beta chain was captured in a study of cytomegalovirus exposure and HLA in healthy donors. This clone was observed a handful of times. Its antigen is undetermined. The validation cohort, a group of over a hundred subjects, included the donors and was separate from the roughly 620-subject first cohort. The CDR3 consists of 16 residues. CDR1 is SGHNT and CDR2 is YYREEE in the germline V gene (reference sequence). Germline trimming cut 0 bases from V and 6 bases from J; bases unmatched to any gene: 6. Profiled with immunoSEQ multiplex PCR; TCRdb holds only in-frame clones, not every one. The table records hundreds of thousands of clones, just over 85% of them present only once. General study points: A subsequent analysis found that TCR clusters from the first cohort also tended to co-occur in the 120 or so validation repertoires, with about 94% of cluster scores above 0. The study flagged roughly 150 TCR beta chains as cytomegalovirus-associated. The CMV antigen specificity of a few CMV-associated chains was confirmed through in vitro analysis.

Sequencing input: PBMCs. The chain recombines TRBV5-4 with TRBJ2-1, with 10 bases fitting TRBD2. This TCR was sampled from a woman between 18 and 29 years old in good health and CMV-seronegative. This CDR3 is CASSLVLLAGRNEQFF. As DNA, the CDR3 is TGTGCCAGCAGCTTGGTTTTACTAGCGGGGCGCAATGAGCAGTTCTTC.